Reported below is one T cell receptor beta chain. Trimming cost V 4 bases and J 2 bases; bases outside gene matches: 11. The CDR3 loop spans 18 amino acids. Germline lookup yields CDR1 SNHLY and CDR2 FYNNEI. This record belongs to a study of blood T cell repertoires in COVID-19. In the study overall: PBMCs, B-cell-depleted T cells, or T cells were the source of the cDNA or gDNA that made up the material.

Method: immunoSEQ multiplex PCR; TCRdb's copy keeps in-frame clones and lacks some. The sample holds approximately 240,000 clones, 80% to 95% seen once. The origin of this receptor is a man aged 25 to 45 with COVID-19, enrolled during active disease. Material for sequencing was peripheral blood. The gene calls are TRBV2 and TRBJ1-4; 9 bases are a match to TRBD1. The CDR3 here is CASSVPTGGFRTNEKLFF. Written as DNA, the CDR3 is TGTGCCAGCAGTGTACCAACAGGGGGCTTTAGGACTAATGAAAAACTGTTTTTT.